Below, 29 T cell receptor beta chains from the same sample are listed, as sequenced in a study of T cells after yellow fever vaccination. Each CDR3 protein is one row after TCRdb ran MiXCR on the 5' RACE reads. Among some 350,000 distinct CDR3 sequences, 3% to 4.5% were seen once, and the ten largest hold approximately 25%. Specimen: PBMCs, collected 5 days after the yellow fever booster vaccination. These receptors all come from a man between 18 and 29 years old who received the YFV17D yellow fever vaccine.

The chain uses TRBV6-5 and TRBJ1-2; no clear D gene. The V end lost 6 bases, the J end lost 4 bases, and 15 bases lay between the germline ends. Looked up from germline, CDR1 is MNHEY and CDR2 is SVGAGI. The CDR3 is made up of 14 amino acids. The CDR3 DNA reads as TGTGCCAGCAGCCGCGGACTGGGCTTCTATGGCTACACCTTC. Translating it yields CASSRGLGFYGYTF.

The CDR3 loop is CASSLWAVPEAFF. The CDR3 nucleotides are TGTGCCAGCAGCTTGTGGGCAGTTCCTGAAGCTTTCTTT. The chain has TRBV7-2 and TRBJ1-1; D gene ambiguous. The V end lost 3 bases, the J end lost 6 bases, and 11 bases lay between the germline ends. The CDR3 extends over 13 amino acids. Germline V gene lookup returns CDR1 SGHTA and CDR2 FQGNSA. Supplemented by reference TRBV7-2 and TRBJ1-1, the full variable domain reads GAGVSQSPSNKVTEKGKDVELRCDPISGHTALYWYRQSLGQGLEFLIYFQGNSAPDKSGLPSDRFSAERTGGSVSTLTIQRTQQEDSAVYLCASSLWAVPEAFFGQGTRLTVV.

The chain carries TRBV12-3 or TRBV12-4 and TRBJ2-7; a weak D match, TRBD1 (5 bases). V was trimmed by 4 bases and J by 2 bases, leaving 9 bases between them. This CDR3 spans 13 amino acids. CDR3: CASSWTTTYEQYF. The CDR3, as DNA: TGTGCCAGCAGTTGGACAACCACCTACGAGCAGTACTTC.

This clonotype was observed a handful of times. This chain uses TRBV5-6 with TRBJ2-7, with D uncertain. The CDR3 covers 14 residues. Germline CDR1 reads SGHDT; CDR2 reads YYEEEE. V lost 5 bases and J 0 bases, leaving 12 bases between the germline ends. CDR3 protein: CASSQRRYSYEQYV. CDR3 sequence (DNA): TGTGCCAGCAGTCAGAGACGCTACTCCTACGAGCAGTACGTC.

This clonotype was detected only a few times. The CDR3 DNA sequence: TGTGCCAGCAGCTCCACAGGAACCGGGACTAGTAACTACAATGAGCAGTTCTTC. Translating it yields CASSSTGTGTSNYNEQFF. J is TRBJ2-1 and V is TRBV7-2; 8 nucleotides align to TRBD2. Unmatched junction bases numbered 14, after V lost 4 bases and J lost 3 bases. The CDR3 covers 18 residues. Germline CDR1 and CDR2: SGHTA and FQGNSA.

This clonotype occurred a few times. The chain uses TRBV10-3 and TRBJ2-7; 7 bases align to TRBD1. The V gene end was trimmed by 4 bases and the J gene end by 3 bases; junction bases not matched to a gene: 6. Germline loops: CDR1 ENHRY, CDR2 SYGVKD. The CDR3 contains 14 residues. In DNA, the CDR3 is TGTGCCATCAGTGGTCAACAGGGGAGCTACGAGCAGTACTTC. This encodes CAISGQQGSYEQYF.

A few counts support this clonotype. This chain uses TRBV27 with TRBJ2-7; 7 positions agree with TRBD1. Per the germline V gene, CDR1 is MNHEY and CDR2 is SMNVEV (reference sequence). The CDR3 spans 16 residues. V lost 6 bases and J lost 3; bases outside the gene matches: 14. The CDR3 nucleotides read TGTGCCAGCAGCTCCTCCCCAAGACAGGGCCACTACGAGCAGTACTTC. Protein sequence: CASSSSPRQGHYEQYF.

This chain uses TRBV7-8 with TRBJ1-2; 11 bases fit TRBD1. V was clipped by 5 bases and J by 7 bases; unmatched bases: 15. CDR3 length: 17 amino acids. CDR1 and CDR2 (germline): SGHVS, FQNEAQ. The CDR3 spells CASSLLRTGGSTGGYTF. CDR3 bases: TGTGCCAGCAGCCTCCTGAGGACAGGGGGCAGTACCGGTGGCTACACCTTC.

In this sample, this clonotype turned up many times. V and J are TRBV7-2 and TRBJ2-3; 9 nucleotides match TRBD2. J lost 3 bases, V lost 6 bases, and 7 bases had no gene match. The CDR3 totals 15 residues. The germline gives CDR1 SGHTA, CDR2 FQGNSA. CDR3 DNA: TGTGCCAGCAGACCCGCCGGACTAGCGACAGATACGCAGTATTTT. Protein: CASRPAGLATDTQYF.

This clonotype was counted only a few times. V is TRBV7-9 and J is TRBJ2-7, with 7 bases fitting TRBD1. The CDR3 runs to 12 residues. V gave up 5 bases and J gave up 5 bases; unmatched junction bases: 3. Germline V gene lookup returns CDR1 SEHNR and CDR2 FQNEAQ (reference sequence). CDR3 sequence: CASSDDRDEQYV. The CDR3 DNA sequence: TGTGCCAGCAGCGACGACAGGGACGAGCAGTACGTC.

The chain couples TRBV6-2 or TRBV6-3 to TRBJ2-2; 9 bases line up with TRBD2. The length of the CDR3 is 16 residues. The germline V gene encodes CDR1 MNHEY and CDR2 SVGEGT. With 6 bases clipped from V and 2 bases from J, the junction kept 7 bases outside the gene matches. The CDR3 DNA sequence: TGTGCCAGCAGACCCCTAGCGGGGCTAAACACCGGGGAGCTGTTTTTT. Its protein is CASRPLAGLNTGELFF.

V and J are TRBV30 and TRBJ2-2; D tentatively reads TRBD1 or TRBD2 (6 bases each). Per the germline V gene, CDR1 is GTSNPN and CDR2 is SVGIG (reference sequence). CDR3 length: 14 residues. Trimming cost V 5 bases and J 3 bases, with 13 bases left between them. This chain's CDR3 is CAWGGGHYTGELFF. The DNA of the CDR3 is TGTGCCTGGGGAGGGGGACACTACACCGGGGAGCTGTTTTTT. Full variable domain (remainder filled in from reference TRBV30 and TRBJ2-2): SQTIHQWPATLVQPVGSPLSLECTVEGTSNPNLYWYRQAAGRGLQLLFYSVGIGQISSEVPQNLSASRPQDRQFILSSKKLLLSDSGFYLCAWGGGHYTGELFFGEGSRLTVL.

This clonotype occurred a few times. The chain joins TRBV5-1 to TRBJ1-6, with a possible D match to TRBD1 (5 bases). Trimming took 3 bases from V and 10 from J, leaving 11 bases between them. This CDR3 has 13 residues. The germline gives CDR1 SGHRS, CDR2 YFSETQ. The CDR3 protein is CASSSGGDSPLHF. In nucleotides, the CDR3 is TGCGCCAGCAGCTCGGGGGGGGACTCACCCCTCCACTTT.

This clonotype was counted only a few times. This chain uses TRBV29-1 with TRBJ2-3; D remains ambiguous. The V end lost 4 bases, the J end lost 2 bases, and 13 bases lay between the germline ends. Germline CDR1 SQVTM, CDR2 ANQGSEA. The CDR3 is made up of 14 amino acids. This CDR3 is CSVVQGGLTDTQYF. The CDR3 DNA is TGCAGCGTTGTTCAAGGCGGCCTCACAGATACGCAGTATTTT.

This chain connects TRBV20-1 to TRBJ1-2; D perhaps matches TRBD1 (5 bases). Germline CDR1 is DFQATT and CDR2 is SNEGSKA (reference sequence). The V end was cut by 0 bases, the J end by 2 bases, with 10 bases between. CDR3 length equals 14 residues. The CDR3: CSARDVEGNYGYTF. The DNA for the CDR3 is TGCAGTGCTAGAGATGTTGAGGGGAACTATGGCTACACCTTC.

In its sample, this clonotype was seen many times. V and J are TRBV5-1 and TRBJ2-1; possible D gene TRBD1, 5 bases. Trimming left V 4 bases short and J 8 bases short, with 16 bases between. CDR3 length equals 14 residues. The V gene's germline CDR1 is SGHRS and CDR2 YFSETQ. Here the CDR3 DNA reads TGCGCCAGCAGCCCGGGCCCAGGGTTCCATGAGCAGTTCTTC. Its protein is CASSPGPGFHEQFF.

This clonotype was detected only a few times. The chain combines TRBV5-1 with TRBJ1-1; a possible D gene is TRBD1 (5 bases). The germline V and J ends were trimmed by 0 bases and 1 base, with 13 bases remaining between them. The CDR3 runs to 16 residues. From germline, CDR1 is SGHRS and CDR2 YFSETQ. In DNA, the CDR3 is TGCGCCAGCAGCTTGGAAGGGCTCAGGGCGAACACTGAAGCTTTCTTT. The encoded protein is CASSLEGLRANTEAFF.

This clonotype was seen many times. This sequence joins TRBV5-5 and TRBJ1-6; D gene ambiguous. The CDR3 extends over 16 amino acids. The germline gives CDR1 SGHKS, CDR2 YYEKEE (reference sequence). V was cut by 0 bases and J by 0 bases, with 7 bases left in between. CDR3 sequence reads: CASSLETSSYNSPLHF. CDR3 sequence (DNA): TGTGCCAGCAGCTTGGAGACGAGCTCCTATAATTCACCCCTCCACTTT.

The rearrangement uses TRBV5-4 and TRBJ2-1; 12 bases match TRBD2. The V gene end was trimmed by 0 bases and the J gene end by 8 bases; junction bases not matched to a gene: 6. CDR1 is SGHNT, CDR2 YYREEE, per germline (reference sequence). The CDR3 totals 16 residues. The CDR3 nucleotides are TGTGCCAGCAGCTTGGTCCTAGCGGGGGGGATCCATGAGCAGTTCTTC. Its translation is CASSLVLAGGIHEQFF.

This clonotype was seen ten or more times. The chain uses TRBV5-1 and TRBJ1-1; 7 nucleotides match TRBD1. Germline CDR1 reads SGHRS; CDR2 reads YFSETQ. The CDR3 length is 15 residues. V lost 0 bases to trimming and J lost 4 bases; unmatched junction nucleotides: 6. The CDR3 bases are TGCGCCAGCAGCTTGGATCCAGGGGGAGGCACTGAAGCTTTCTTT. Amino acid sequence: CASSLDPGGGTEAFF.

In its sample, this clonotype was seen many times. The CDR3 bases are TGCAGCGCAGGACAGGGATCGGTCACAGATACGCAGTATTTT. Amino acids: CSAGQGSVTDTQYF. The genes are TRBV29-1 and TRBJ2-3; 8 positions match TRBD1. This CDR3 is 14 amino acids long. The V gene end was trimmed by 7 bases and the J gene end by 2 bases; junction bases not matched to a gene: 8. Germline values: CDR1 SQVTM, CDR2 ANQGSEA.

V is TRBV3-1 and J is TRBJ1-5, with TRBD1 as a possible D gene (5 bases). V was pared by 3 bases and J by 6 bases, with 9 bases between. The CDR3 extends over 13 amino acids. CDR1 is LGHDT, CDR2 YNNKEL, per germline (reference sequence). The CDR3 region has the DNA TGTGCCAGCAGCCATCAGGGTCGTCAGCCCCAGCATTTT. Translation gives CASSHQGRQPQHF.

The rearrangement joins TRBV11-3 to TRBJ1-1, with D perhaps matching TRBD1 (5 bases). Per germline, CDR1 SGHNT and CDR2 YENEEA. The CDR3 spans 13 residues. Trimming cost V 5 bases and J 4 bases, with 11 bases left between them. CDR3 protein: CASSLRQTTEAFF. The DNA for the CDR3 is TGTGCCAGCAGCCTTAGACAGACCACTGAAGCTTTCTTT. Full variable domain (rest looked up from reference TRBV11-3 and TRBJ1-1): EAGVVQSPRYKIIEKKQPVAFWCNPISGHNTLYWYLQNLGQGPELLIRYENEEAVDDSQLPKDRFSAERLKGVDSTLKIQPAELGDSAVYLCASSLRQTTEAFFGQGTRLTVV.

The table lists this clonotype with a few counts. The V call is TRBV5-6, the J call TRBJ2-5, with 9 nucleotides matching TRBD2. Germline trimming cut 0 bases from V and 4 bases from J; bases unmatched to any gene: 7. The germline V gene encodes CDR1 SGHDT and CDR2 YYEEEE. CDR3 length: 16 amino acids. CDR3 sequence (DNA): TGTGCCAGCAGCTTGGCCGTGCGGGGGGGCCGAGAGACCCAGTACTTC. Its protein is CASSLAVRGGRETQYF.

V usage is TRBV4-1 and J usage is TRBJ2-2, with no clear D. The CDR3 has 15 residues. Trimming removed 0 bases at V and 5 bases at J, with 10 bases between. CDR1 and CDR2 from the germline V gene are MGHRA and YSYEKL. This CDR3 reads CASSQESSRTGELFF. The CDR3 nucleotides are TGCGCCAGCAGCCAAGAAAGTTCCAGAACCGGGGAGCTGTTTTTT.

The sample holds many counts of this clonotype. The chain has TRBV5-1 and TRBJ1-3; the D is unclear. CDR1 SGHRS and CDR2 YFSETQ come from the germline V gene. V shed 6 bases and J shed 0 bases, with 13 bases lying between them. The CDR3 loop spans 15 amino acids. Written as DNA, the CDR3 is TGCGCCAGCAATGACGGCGCCAACTCTGGAAACACCATATATTTT. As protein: CASNDGANSGNTIYF.

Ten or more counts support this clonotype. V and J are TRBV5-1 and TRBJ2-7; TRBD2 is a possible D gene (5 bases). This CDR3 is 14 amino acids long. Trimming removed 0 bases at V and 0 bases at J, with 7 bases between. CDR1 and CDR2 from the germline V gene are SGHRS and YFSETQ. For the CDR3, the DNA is TGCGCCAGCAGCTTGGAGCGGAGCTCCTACGAGCAGTACTTC. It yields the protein CASSLERSSYEQYF.

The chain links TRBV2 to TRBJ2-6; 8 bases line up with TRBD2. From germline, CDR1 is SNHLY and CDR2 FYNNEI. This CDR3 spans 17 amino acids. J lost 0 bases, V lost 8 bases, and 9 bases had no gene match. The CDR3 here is CASEYERGTSGANVLTF. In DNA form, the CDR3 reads TGTGCCAGCGAATACGAGCGGGGGACCTCTGGGGCCAACGTCCTGACTTTC.

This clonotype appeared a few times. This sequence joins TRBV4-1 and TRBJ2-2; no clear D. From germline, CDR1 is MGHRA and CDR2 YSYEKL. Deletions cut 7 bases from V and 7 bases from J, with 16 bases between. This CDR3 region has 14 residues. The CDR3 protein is CASTLSRIDGELFF. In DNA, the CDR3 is TGCGCCAGCACCCTTTCGAGGATTGACGGGGAGCTGTTTTTT.